The T cell receptor beta chain described here comes from a study of T cell responses to AZD1222 COVID-19 vaccine. Findings and caveats of the study: Females outnumbered males among donors, who were mostly white British; clonal diversity was possibly underestimated.

Germline CDR1 SGHRS, CDR2 YFSETQ. J gave up 4 bases and V 4 bases, and 10 bases lay outside the gene matches. The CDR3 spans 15 residues. Sequencing was performed with immunoSEQ multiplex PCR; in TCRdb, only in-frame clones are kept and a portion is missing. The sample has over 70,000 clones, more than 60% seen once. On this clone: What it binds is not known.

This chain links TRBV5-1 with TRBJ2-5; 7 nucleotides match TRBD2. The clonotype was recovered from an adult who received the MenACWY meningococcal vaccine as a control. Source: peripheral blood, taken 28 days after the second dose of the MenACWY control vaccine. CDR3 bases: TGCGCCAGCAGCCCAGGACTAGAAAAGGGAGAGACCCAGTACTTC. Protein product: CASSPGLEKGETQYF.